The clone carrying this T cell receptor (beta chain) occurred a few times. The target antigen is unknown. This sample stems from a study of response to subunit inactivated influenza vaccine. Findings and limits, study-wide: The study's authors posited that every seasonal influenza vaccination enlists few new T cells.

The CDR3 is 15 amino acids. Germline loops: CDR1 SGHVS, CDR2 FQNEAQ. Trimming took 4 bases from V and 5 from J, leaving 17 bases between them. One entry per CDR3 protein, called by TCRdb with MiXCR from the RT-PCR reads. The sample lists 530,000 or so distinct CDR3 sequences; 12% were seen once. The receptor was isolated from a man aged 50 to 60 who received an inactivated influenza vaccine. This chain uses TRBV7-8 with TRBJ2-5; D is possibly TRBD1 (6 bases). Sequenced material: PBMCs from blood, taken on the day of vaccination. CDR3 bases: TGTGCCAGCAGCTCTTCCAATGGGGGCGGGGAGACCCAGTACTTC. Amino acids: CASSSSNGGGETQYF. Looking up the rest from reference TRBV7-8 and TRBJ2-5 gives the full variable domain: GAGVSQSPRYKVAKRGQDVALRCDPISGHVSLFWYQQALGQGPEFLTYFQNEAQLDKSGLPSDRFFAERPEGSVSTLKIQRTQQEDSAVYLCASSSSNGGGETQYFGPGTRLLVL.